This paragraph covers one TCR beta chain sequence. At least ten counts were recorded for this clonotype. It lacks a known antigen. It has no much larger one-base neighbor in the sample; base qualities were not kept. The TCR beta CDR3 regions were amplified from the RNA transcripts. A first-round RT-PCR of the TCR CDR3 used the HTBI primer set with the Qiagen OneStep RT-PCR kit. Libraries were constructed in a second round of multiplex PCR, after which size selection and purification were performed. Sequencing of the libraries was done on an Illumina HiSeq2000 using paired-end 100 bp reads. As for the original processing: SOAPnuke was used to process the raw data, throwing out any read that contained adapters or uncalled bases, had a mean Phred below 15, or lacked an exact constant-primer or identifier match. COPE v1.2.5 was used to merge high-quality paired reads, and clonotypes were defined as unique nucleotide sequences. MiTCR v1.1 was used to align clonotypes to the IMGT TRBV, TRBD and TRBJ reference segments. Analysis was restricted to V-J combinations with a frequency above 0.0001, which covered about 99% of repertoires. A TCS score was defined as the ratio of F50 (clonal expansion) to E x V (chaos), with BLOSUM62-based TCRdist applied between CDR3 peptides within each V-J. Welch's t-statistics and random forest reduced around 510 V-J features to roughly 13, which were used in a naive Bayes classifier (R e1071). The Morisita-Horn index was used to measure how similar the thyroid and blood repertoires were. The public reads were quality trimmed at Q25 with fastp and then assembled into clones with MiXCR by TCRdb, keeping productive beta chains. Here each entry gathers all rows of one CDR3 protein and keeps the most common genes and DNA. The V and J calls and clone size come from TCRdb's table, not from the authors' own analysis. Recorded for this sample are 540,000 or so distinct CDR3 sequences; just over 45% of them occurred a single time. The ten largest clones take up roughly 19% of the sample.

V loses 9 bases of germline sequence and J loses 9 bases, and the interval between the two ends is 15 bases. Inclusive of the bounding cysteine and phenylalanine, the CDR3 is 12 residues long. Of all the DNA, just the CDR3 is kept, 36 bases in frame from base 1. For CDR1 and CDR2, the germline V gene (reference sequence) lists LNHDA and SQIVND. This sample is drawn from a study of T cells in Graves' hyperthyroidism and ophthalmopathy (dated by TCRdb to about 2019). About the full investigation: TCR V-J signatures able to tell the groups apart were searched for in a discovery cohort of approximately 95 patients, of whom approximately 40 had Graves' ophthalmopathy and about 55 had stable Graves' hyperthyroidism. Prospective prediction of ophthalmopathy was tested in an independent validation cohort consisting of 18 hyperthyroidism patients and around 17 patients who later progressed to ophthalmopathy. The 100 discovery patients were divided at random into training and test sets in a 7:3 ratio. The study also compared thyroid tissue and blood T-cell repertoires from five or six Graves' hyperthyroidism patients. After sampling, hyperthyroidism patients received methimazole starting at 30 mg daily, and ophthalmopathy patients received high-dose intravenous methylprednisolone. TCR Vbeta CDR3 sequencing of approximately 140 peripheral blood samples (about 45 ophthalmopathy, 75 to 85 hyperthyroidism and around 17 progressor patients) is reported in the paper. Overall study results and their limits: During validation, the model predicted progression to ophthalmopathy a median of around 7 months ahead of onset, with almost 71% sensitivity and less than 85% specificity. Most expanded thyroid clonotypes (frequency above 0.001) were also found in blood, which suggests that blood repertoires may mirror thyroid immune responses. In cross-validation, a model built on a 13 V-J signature told ophthalmopathy apart from stable hyperthyroidism with roughly 87% sensitivity and roughly 82% specificity, and in testing the same model reached 80%/75%. Sample size was not statistically predetermined, and investigators were not blinded to group allocation.

Exclusion was applied to patients with uncontrolled infections, other autoimmune diseases, pregnancy or lactation. Diagnoses relied on clinical symptoms, serum thyroxine and TRAb, thyroid ultrasound and orbital computed tomography. Trizol reagent was used to extract total RNA, and RNA quality was then checked on an Agilent 2100 Bioanalyzer. The specimen sequenced was peripheral blood or thyroid tissue (not recorded which). The clonotype comes from an adult woman with Graves' disease, either hyperthyroidism or ophthalmopathy (not recorded which). The V and J genes are TRBV19 and TRBJ1-5; matching of 5 bases hints at TRBD1 as the D gene. CDR3 protein: CASRDPRWPQHF. The DNA reads as follows: TGTGCCAGCCGGGACCCCCGGTGGCCCCAGCATTTT.